This entry describes one TCR beta chain. Its target is unknown. The data stem from a study of T cell repertoires in ileal Crohn's disease. Across the whole study: Median disease duration was roughly 8.5 years; about 37% smoked at surgery. Every patient was operated on for stricturing (approximately 60%) or penetrating (approximately 39%) complications. Study-wide findings and caveats: All patients with clonality above 26.8% had endoscopic recurrence.

Clones were sequenced by immunoSEQ multiplex PCR, and TCRdb holds only the in-frame ones, with some missing. Among under 9,000 clones listed, under 80% were seen once. Sequencing used ileal tissue. This TCR came from an adult with Crohn's disease.

The CDR3 coding sequence is TGTGCCAGCAGCGTAAAGGCGGGGTGGCAAGAGACCCAGTACTTC. Residues: CASSVKAGWQETQYF. This chain uses TRBV9 with TRBJ2-5, with a tentative D call TRBD2 (6 bases). This CDR3 is 15 amino acids long. The ends were cut back, 1 base at V and 2 bases at J, with 12 bases in the middle. Germline assignment: CDR1 SGDLS and CDR2 YYNGEE.